This passage covers 6 T cell receptor beta chains from one sample sequenced in a study of response to subunit inactivated influenza vaccine (dated by TCRdb to the late 2010s). Libraries were constructed by RT-PCR. Reads for this sample came from an Illumina HiSeq 2500. TCRdb ran its own pipeline on the public reads, namely fastp trimming at Q25 and MiXCR clone calling, and kept in-frame beta chains. Every entry covers one CDR3 protein and lists the most common genes and DNA from its rows. The sample records hundreds of thousands of distinct CDR3 sequences, about 15% of which are singletons. Around 7.6% of the sample comes from the top ten. The sample consisted of PBMCs from blood, taken 14 to 15 days before vaccination. The receptor source for this set is a man in his fifties who received an inactivated influenza vaccine. Donor details come from another sample of the same person, matched by shared clones.

The genes are TRBV5-1 and TRBJ2-5; D is uncertain. V dropped 5 bases and J dropped 1 base, with 9 bases sitting between them. The CDR3 runs to 13 residues. The germline gives CDR1 SGHRS, CDR2 YFSETQ. CDR3 loop: CASRRGAQETQYF. In nucleotides, the CDR3 is TGCGCCAGCAGACGCGGCGCCCAAGAGACCCAGTACTTC.

This clonotype came up many times. The chain is built from TRBV7-8 and TRBJ2-7; D might be TRBD1 (6 bases). Germline CDR1 and CDR2: SGHVS and FQNEAQ. The length of the CDR3 is 13 residues. The V gene lost 5 bases and the J gene lost 3 bases, with 11 bases spanning the gap. The CDR3 region is CASSQGSIYEQYF. The CDR3 DNA reads TGTGCCAGCAGCCAGGGGTCAATCTACGAGCAGTACTTC.

Only a few counts were recorded for this clonotype. This chain connects TRBV12-3 or TRBV12-4 to TRBJ2-4, with TRBD1 matching over 8 bases. Losses at the gene ends were 4 bases for V and 0 bases for J; bases not matched to a gene: 2. CDR3 length: 15 amino acids. CDR3 sequence (DNA): TGTGCCAGCAGTTCAGACAGGGGAGCCAAAAACATTCAGTACTTC. It specifies CASSSDRGAKNIQYF.

This clonotype occurred a few times. The rearrangement uses TRBV9 and TRBJ2-5, with D perhaps TRBD2 (7 bases). The CDR3 spans 14 residues. In germline, CDR1 is SGDLS, CDR2 YYNGEE. V lost 3 bases and J lost 8, with 17 bases in between. The DNA of the CDR3 is TGTGCCAGCAGCGAGGGAGGGGGTGGTCGTACCCAGTACTTC. Amino acid sequence: CASSEGGGGRTQYF.

This clonotype was counted at least ten times. This sequence joins TRBV24-1 and TRBJ2-3; 13 nucleotides line up with TRBD2. The CDR3 spans 17 residues. Germline values: CDR1 KGHDR, CDR2 SFDVKD. V shed 4 bases, J shed 3 bases, and the junction held 6 bases outside the gene matches. The CDR3 nucleotides are TGTGCCACCAGTGACACCCGGACTAGCGGGAGTACAGATACGCAGTATTTT. Protein sequence: CATSDTRTSGSTDTQYF.

The chain uses TRBV12-3 or TRBV12-4 and TRBJ2-5; TRBD2 aligns across 8 bases. The CDR3 extends over 14 amino acids. With V trimmed by 6 bases and J by 1 base, 4 bases remained unmatched. CDR3 DNA sequence: TGTGCCAGCAGCCCGACTAGCGCCCAAGAGACCCAGTACTTC. As protein: CASSPTSAQETQYF.